These 23 T cell receptor beta chains were sequenced from one sample in a study of T cells in localized non-small cell lung cancer. Using immunoSEQ multiplex PCR, the repertoire was profiled, and TCRdb retains in-frame clones only, with some absent. Among 20,000 to 30,000 clones listed, around 90% were seen once. This specimen consisted of peripheral blood, obtained before any cancer treatment. These receptors were taken from a woman aged 40-69 years with stage I lung adenocarcinoma.

This chain joins TRBV2 and TRBJ2-5, with D unclear. The CDR3 spans 13 residues. In germline, CDR1 is SNHLY, CDR2 FYNNEI. V was clipped by 4 bases and J by 2 bases, with 8 bases between them. The CDR3 loop reads CASSVRVQETQYF. The CDR3 DNA follows: TGTGCCAGCAGTGTGAGAGTGCAAGAGACCCAGTACTTC.

The CDR3, as DNA: TGCAGCGTTCTCGGAGGTACCTACGAGCAGTACTTC. Amino acids: CSVLGGTYEQYF. The chain employs TRBV29-1 and TRBJ2-7; D is possibly TRBD2 (5 bases). V was cut by 5 bases and J by 2 bases, with 10 bases left in between. The CDR3 is made up of 12 amino acids. Germline values: CDR1 SQVTM, CDR2 ANQGSEA.

The chain employs TRBV2 and TRBJ2-7, with D perhaps TRBD2 (5 bases). Germline assignment: CDR1 SNHLY and CDR2 FYNNEI. V lost 7 bases and J lost 5, with 21 bases in between. The CDR3 sequence is 15 residues long. The CDR3 protein is CASTARASRTDEQYF. The CDR3, as DNA: TGTGCCAGCACCGCAAGGGCTAGCCGGACCGACGAGCAGTACTTC.

The chain couples TRBV5-1 to TRBJ2-1, with 11 bases matching TRBD2. This CDR3 is built from 17 residues. From germline, CDR1 is SGHRS and CDR2 YFSETQ. Germline trimming cut 5 bases from V and 0 bases from J; bases unmatched to any gene: 7. The CDR3 protein is CASRRGLADSSYNEQFF. In nucleotides, the CDR3 is TGCGCCAGCAGGAGGGGACTAGCGGACAGCTCCTACAATGAGCAGTTCTTC.

The V gene is TRBV28, the J gene TRBJ2-7, with TRBD2 identical over 8 bases. V lost 7 bases, J lost 5 bases, and 13 bases stayed unmatched. The CDR3 covers 15 residues. Germline V gene lookup returns CDR1 MDHEN and CDR2 SYDVKM. The CDR3 DNA reads TGTGCCAGCAATAGAGTTAGCGGGACAAAACACGAGCAGTACTTC. Translation gives CASNRVSGTKHEQYF. Using reference TRBV28 and TRBJ2-7 for the parts outside the CDR3, the full variable domain is DVKVTQSSRYLVKRTGEKVFLECVQDMDHENMFWYRQDPGLGLRLIYFSYDVKMKEKGDIPEGYSVSREKKERFSLILESASTNQTSMYLCASNRVSGTKHEQYFGPGTRLTVT.

The rearrangement uses TRBV6-6 and TRBJ1-6; possible D gene TRBD1, 6 bases. Trimming left V 6 bases short and J 0 bases short, with 12 bases between. CDR1 and CDR2 from the germline V gene are MNHNY and SVGAGI (reference sequence). The CDR3 extends over 16 amino acids. CDR3 loop: CASRPGDRSYNSPLHF. The CDR3 nucleotides are TGTGCCAGCAGACCAGGGGACCGCTCCTATAATTCACCCCTCCACTTT.

Only a few counts were recorded for this clone. V usage is TRBV2 and J usage is TRBJ1-1; D is undetermined. This CDR3 region has 13 residues. Per the germline V gene, CDR1 is SNHLY and CDR2 is FYNNEI. V was trimmed by 6 bases and J by 6 bases, leaving 14 bases between them. The CDR3: CASSLTRYSEAFF. CDR3 DNA: TGTGCCAGCAGCCTCACTAGGTATTCTGAAGCTTTCTTT. The variable domain in full, completed from reference TRBV2 and TRBJ1-1, reads EPEVTQTPSHQVTQMGQEVILRCVPISNHLYFYWYRQILGQKVEFLVSFYNNEISEKSEIFDDQFSVERPDGSNFTLKIRSTKLEDSAMYFCASSLTRYSEAFFGQGTRLTVV.

The chain carries TRBV28 and TRBJ2-1; TRBD2 matches 8 bases. With V trimmed by 8 bases and J by 8 bases, 8 bases remained unmatched. Germline values: CDR1 MDHEN, CDR2 SYDVKM. This CDR3 is 13 amino acids long. The CDR3 nucleotides read TGTGCCAGCTCCGCGGGAGGAAGCTATGAGCAGTTCTTC. Encoded protein: CASSAGGSYEQFF. The full variable domain, rest sourced from reference TRBV28 and TRBJ2-1, is DVKVTQSSRYLVKRTGEKVFLECVQDMDHENMFWYRQDPGLGLRLIYFSYDVKMKEKGDIPEGYSVSREKKERFSLILESASTNQTSMYLCASSAGGSYEQFFGPGTRLTVL.

The chain recombines TRBV7-9 with TRBJ2-7, with 9 bases lining up with TRBD1. Germline-derived CDR1 and CDR2 are SEHNR and FQNEAQ (reference sequence). There are 15 residues in the CDR3. With V trimmed by 6 bases and J by 2 bases, 8 bases remained unmatched. The CDR3 DNA reads as TGTGCCAGCAGACCAGGACAGGGGCGCGCCTACGAGCAGTACTTC. Amino acids: CASRPGQGRAYEQYF.

This chain connects TRBV6-1 to TRBJ2-1, with unresolved D. Germline CDR1 is MNHNS and CDR2 is SASEGT. The CDR3 is 16 amino acids. V lost 1 base to trimming and J lost 7 bases, with 17 bases between them. CDR3 residues: CASSEGYRPPRNEQFF. The DNA for the CDR3 is TGTGCCAGCAGTGAAGGCTACCGTCCCCCCCGTAATGAGCAGTTCTTC.

The rearrangement links TRBV6-6 to TRBJ2-7; 8 nucleotides match TRBD1. The CDR3 extends over 15 amino acids. The germline V gene encodes CDR1 MNHNY and CDR2 SVGAGI (reference sequence). Unmatched junction bases numbered 5, after V lost 2 bases and J lost 2 bases. In DNA form, the CDR3 reads TGTGCCAGCAGTTACGCGGGACAGGAAACCTACGAGCAGTACTTC. Protein product: CASSYAGQETYEQYF.

The V gene is TRBV6-5, the J gene TRBJ2-7, with D unresolved. The V end was cut by 6 bases, the J end by 3 bases, with 15 bases between. The germline gives CDR1 MNHEY, CDR2 SVGAGI. This CDR3 spans 14 amino acids. The CDR3 bases are TGTGCCAGCAGCCAAGAACGGGTCTTCTACGAGCAGTACTTC. It encodes CASSQERVFYEQYF.

The chain is built from TRBV5-1 and TRBJ2-1; D gene ambiguous. Trimming removed 7 bases at V and 2 bases at J, with 16 bases between. The CDR3 has 15 amino acids. The germline V gene has CDR1 SGHRS and CDR2 YFSETQ. CDR3 amino acids: CASLEDLNTYNEQFF. Here the CDR3 DNA reads TGCGCCAGCCTCGAGGATCTTAATACCTACAATGAGCAGTTCTTC.

This chain links TRBV6-1 with TRBJ2-5; possible D gene TRBD1, 5 bases. Trimming left V 8 bases short and J 5 bases short, with 21 bases between. CDR1 is MNHNS and CDR2 is SASEGT in the germline V gene. This CDR3 is 15 amino acids long. This CDR3 reads CASSDARAQGETQYF. Written as DNA, the CDR3 is TGTGCCAGCTCCGATGCCAGGGCTCAAGGGGAGACCCAGTACTTC.

The V and J genes are TRBV18 and TRBJ2-7; no clear D. Germline CDR1 reads KGHSH; CDR2 reads LQKENI. The germline V and J ends were trimmed by 2 bases and 6 bases, with 17 bases remaining between them. This CDR3 region has 15 residues. The CDR3 sequence: CASSPILLSDVEQYF. The CDR3 coding sequence is TGTGCCAGCTCACCAATTTTATTATCTGATGTCGAGCAGTACTTC.

The rearrangement links TRBV28 to TRBJ2-7, with D unresolved. V lost 9 bases, J lost 9 bases, and 15 bases lay in between. The CDR3 is made up of 11 amino acids. The germline V gene encodes CDR1 MDHEN and CDR2 SYDVKM. The CDR3 reads CASNQLNRQYF. DNA for the CDR3: TGTGCCAGTAACCAGCTAAATCGGCAGTACTTC.

The chain joins TRBV10-3 to TRBJ2-7; no reliable D call. The CDR3 is made up of 11 amino acids. The V gene's germline CDR1 is ENHRY and CDR2 SYGVKD. Deletions cut 6 bases from V and 7 bases from J, with 10 bases between. CDR3: CAIRQSNEQYF. DNA for the CDR3: TGTGCCATCAGGCAAAGTAATGAGCAGTACTTC.

V and J are TRBV9 and TRBJ2-7; D ambiguous. This CDR3 has 12 amino acids. In germline, CDR1 is SGDLS, CDR2 YYNGEE. Trimming pared 3 bases from V and 5 bases from J, leaving 9 bases between. The CDR3 loop reads CASSGRSDEQYF. The CDR3 DNA is TGTGCCAGCAGCGGGCGATCCGACGAGCAGTACTTC.

This chain's CDR3 is CASSLGVGSGANVLTF. CDR3 in DNA: TGTGCCAGCAGCTTGGGAGTAGGATCTGGGGCCAACGTCCTGACTTTC. This chain uses TRBV11-2 with TRBJ2-6; tentatively, D is TRBD2 (5 bases). CDR3 size: 16 residues. Germline V gives CDR1 SGHAT, CDR2 FQNNGV. The germline V and J ends were trimmed by 3 bases and 1 base, with 10 bases remaining between them. Full variable domain (remainder filled in from reference TRBV11-2 and TRBJ2-6): EAGVAQSPRYKIIEKRQSVAFWCNPISGHATLYWYQQILGQGPKLLIQFQNNGVVDDSQLPKDRFSAERLKGVDSTLKIQPAKLEDSAVYLCASSLGVGSGANVLTFGAGSRLTVL.

The rearrangement uses TRBV9 and TRBJ2-1, with 10 positions matching TRBD2. The J segment lost 7 bases and the V segment lost 3 bases, leaving 7 bases of the junction unmatched. The CDR3 runs 15 residues. From germline, CDR1 is SGDLS and CDR2 YYNGEE. CDR3: CASSDILAGLNEQFF. The DNA of the CDR3 is TGTGCCAGCAGCGACATACTAGCGGGGCTAAATGAGCAGTTCTTC.

The chain recombines TRBV19 with TRBJ2-5; 8 bases match TRBD1. Germline V gives CDR1 LNHDA, CDR2 SQIVND (reference sequence). V lost 6 bases to trimming and J lost 4 bases; unmatched junction nucleotides: 13. CDR3 length equals 16 residues. The CDR3 region has the DNA TGTGCCAGTAGGCTCCCACGACCTGGACAGGGAGAGACCCAGTACTTC. It codes for CASRLPRPGQGETQYF.

The V and J genes are TRBV13 and TRBJ2-1; D tentatively reads TRBD1 or TRBD2 (5 bases each). This CDR3 has 13 amino acids. Germline-derived CDR1 and CDR2 are PRHDT and FYEKMQ (reference sequence). Deletions cut 3 bases from V and 5 bases from J, with 8 bases between. CDR3 sequence: CASSFGTNNEQFF. The CDR3 bases are TGTGCCAGCAGCTTCGGGACCAACAATGAGCAGTTCTTC.

The V gene is TRBV28, the J gene TRBJ1-4; D ambiguous. This CDR3 region has 12 residues. Germline CDR1 is MDHEN and CDR2 is SYDVKM. Trimming took off 7 bases at V and 0 bases at J, with 3 bases between the two ends. CDR3 region: CASKSTNEKLFF. CDR3 sequence (DNA): TGTGCCAGCAAATCAACTAATGAAAAACTGTTTTTT.